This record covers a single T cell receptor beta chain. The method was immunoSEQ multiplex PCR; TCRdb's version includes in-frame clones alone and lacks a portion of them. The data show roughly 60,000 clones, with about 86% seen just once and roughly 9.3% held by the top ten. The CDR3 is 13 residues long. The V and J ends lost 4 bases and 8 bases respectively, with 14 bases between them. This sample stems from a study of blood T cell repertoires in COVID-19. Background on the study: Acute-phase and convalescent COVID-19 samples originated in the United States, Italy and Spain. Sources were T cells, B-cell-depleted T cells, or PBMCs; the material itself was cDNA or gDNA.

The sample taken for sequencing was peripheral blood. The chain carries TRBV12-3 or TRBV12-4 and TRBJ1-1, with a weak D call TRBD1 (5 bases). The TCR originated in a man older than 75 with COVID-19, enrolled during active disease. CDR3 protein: CASSSQDTEEAFF. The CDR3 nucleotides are TGTGCCAGCAGTTCCCAGGACACTGAGGAAGCTTTCTTT.